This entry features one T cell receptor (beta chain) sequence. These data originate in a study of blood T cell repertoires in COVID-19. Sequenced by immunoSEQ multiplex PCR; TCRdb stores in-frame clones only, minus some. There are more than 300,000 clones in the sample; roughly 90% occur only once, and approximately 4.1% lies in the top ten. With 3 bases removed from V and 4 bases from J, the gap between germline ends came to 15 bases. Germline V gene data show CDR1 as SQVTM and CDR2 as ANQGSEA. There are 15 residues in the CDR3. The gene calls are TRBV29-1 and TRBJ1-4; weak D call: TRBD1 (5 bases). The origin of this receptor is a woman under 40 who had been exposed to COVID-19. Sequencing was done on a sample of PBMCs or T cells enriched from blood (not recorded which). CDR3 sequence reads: CSVEYRGYGNEKLFF. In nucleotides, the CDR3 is TGCAGCGTTGAGTATAGGGGATACGGTAATGAAAAACTGTTTTTT.